The 7 T cell receptor beta chains reported below all come from one sample, sequenced in a study of regulatory T cells in long-lasting Graves disease. Library construction for TCR beta used iRepertoire HTBI primers and Arm-PCR of CDR3 regions. TCRdb called the multiplex PCR reads again in MiXCR, with one record for every CDR3 protein. The sample holds roughly 500,000 distinct CDR3 sequences, 9.5% to 15% seen once. Time point defined: newly diagnosed GD, antithyroid drugs for less than 3 months. Scientists built the TCR library using RNA that was extracted from PBMCs. The same specimen was also included in a second study, on T cells in Graves' hyperthyroidism and ophthalmopathy.

Sequenced material: peripheral blood mononuclear cells (PBMCs), taken at new diagnosis, from a patient treated with antithyroid drugs. The receptors originated from a woman aged 25 to 45 with Graves disease.

This clonotype has at least ten counts. The V gene is TRBV11-3, the J gene TRBJ2-1; 11 bases match TRBD2. J gave up 9 bases and V 5 bases, and 15 bases lay outside the gene matches. Per the germline V gene, CDR1 is SGHNT and CDR2 is YENEEA. The CDR3 totals 17 residues. The CDR3 loop is CASSDSLLAGGRGEQFF. The CDR3 bases are TGTGCCAGCAGCGATAGCCTTCTAGCGGGAGGCCGGGGTGAGCAGTTCTTC. The complete variable domain, with remaining parts taken from reference TRBV11-3 and TRBJ2-1, reads EAGVVQSPRYKIIEKKQPVAFWCNPISGHNTLYWYLQNLGQGPELLIRYENEEAVDDSQLPKDRFSAERLKGVDSTLKIQPAELGDSAVYLCASSDSLLAGGRGEQFFGPGTRLTVL.

This clonotype occurred many times. The V call is TRBV10-3, the J call TRBJ2-7, with 7 bases matching TRBD2. The germline CDR1 and CDR2 sequences are ENHRY and SYGVKD. Unmatched junction bases numbered 12, after V lost 4 bases and J lost 0 bases. The CDR3 spans 17 residues. The CDR3 nucleotides are TGTGCCATCAGTGGGACAACTATAGCGGGTCACTCCTACGAGCAGTACTTC. Amino acid sequence: CAISGTTIAGHSYEQYF.

This clonotype was found many times. The rearrangement joins TRBV18 to TRBJ1-1, with D possibly TRBD1 on 6 matching bases. The V gene lost 3 bases and the J gene lost 4 bases, with 21 bases spanning the gap. CDR1 and CDR2 (germline): KGHSH, LQKENI. There are 17 residues in the CDR3. The CDR3: CASSPPAAGASGTEAFF. CDR3 in DNA: TGTGCCAGCTCACCCCCCGCGGCAGGGGCGAGTGGCACTGAAGCTTTCTTT.

This clonotype showed up just a few times. J is TRBJ2-3 and V is TRBV7-9; D unclear. This CDR3 has 14 residues. Trimming removed 3 bases at V and 4 bases at J, with 11 bases between. The germline gives CDR1 SEHNR, CDR2 FQNEAQ (reference sequence). The CDR3 DNA reads as TGTGCCAGCAGCTTCATGGACGCCCCAGATACGCAGTATTTT. It yields the protein CASSFMDAPDTQYF.

Regarding this clonotype: A read error may explain this, as a much larger clone is one base away. This chain connects TRBV7-8 to TRBJ2-5; 7 bases are shared with TRBD2. Losses at the gene ends were 3 bases for V and 0 bases for J; bases not matched to a gene: 1. The germline V gene has CDR1 SGHVS and CDR2 FQNEAQ. The length of the CDR3 is 14 residues. As DNA, the CDR3 is TGTGCCAGCAGCTTCCTAGCGGACCAAGAGACCCAGTACTTC. Translated: CASSFLADQETQYF.

As to this clonotype: Being one base from a much bigger clone, this may be a read error. The rearrangement uses TRBV2 and TRBJ2-7; 12 nucleotides line up with TRBD1. J gave up 5 bases and V 6 bases, and 8 bases lay outside the gene matches. The germline CDR1 and CDR2 sequences are SNHLY and FYNNEI. The CDR3 length is 15 residues. The CDR3 DNA is TGTGCCAGCAGGGGAGCCGGGACAGGGGGCGACGAGCAGTACTTC. Protein: CASRGAGTGGDEQYF.

This clonotype appeared many times. The chain recombines TRBV7-2 with TRBJ2-3; D not resolved. The germline CDR1 and CDR2 sequences are SGHTA and FQGNSA. This CDR3 is 15 amino acids long. V was trimmed by 5 bases and J by 0 bases, leaving 12 bases between them. CDR3 DNA sequence: TGTGCCAGCAGCCTTCTACGGGTTAGCACAGATACGCAGTATTTT. Amino acids: CASSLLRVSTDTQYF.